Below, 28 T cell receptor beta chains from the same sample are listed, as sequenced in a study of T cells after yellow fever vaccination. TCRdb independently ran MiXCR on the 5' RACE reads; one entry per CDR3 protein. The table lists fewer than 350,000 distinct CDR3 sequences, 8% to 10% of them singletons. Source: PBMCs, taken on the day of the first yellow fever vaccination. These receptors all come from a man between 18 and 29 years old who received the YFV17D yellow fever vaccine.

There are a few counts of this clonotype. CDR3 bases: TGCGCCAGCAGCCGCACACCCGTCGGCAATCAGCCCCAGCATTTT. Its translation is CASSRTPVGNQPQHF. This chain connects TRBV4-1 to TRBJ1-5; D gene ambiguous. CDR1 is MGHRA and CDR2 is YSYEKL in the germline V gene. V lost 4 bases, J lost 2 bases, and 12 bases lay in between. The CDR3 contains 15 residues.

This clonotype has more than one count but fewer than ten. This CDR3 reads CASSEFGAGSTEAFF. The CDR3 region has the DNA TGTGCCAGCAGTGAATTCGGGGCAGGGTCCACTGAAGCTTTCTTT. The V gene is TRBV6-1, the J gene TRBJ1-1; a weak D match, TRBD1 (5 bases). Germline V CDR1 and CDR2: MNHNS, SASEGT. With 2 bases removed from V and 4 bases from J, the gap between germline ends came to 14 bases. The CDR3 is made up of 15 amino acids.

This clonotype was seen only a few times. The rearrangement links TRBV20-1 to TRBJ2-7; 10 bases map to TRBD2. Trimming removed 5 bases from V and 7 bases from J; junction bases left unmatched: 17. The length of the CDR3 is 16 residues. Germline-derived CDR1 and CDR2 are DFQATT and SNEGSKA (reference sequence). The CDR3 DNA sequence: TGCAGTGCTTATCCCGGGAGCGGGGGGGCCTGGCAAGAGCAGTACGTC. This gives the protein CSAYPGSGGAWQEQYV.

This chain links TRBV29-1 with TRBJ2-1; D gene uncertain. V shed 4 bases and J shed 0 bases, with 7 bases lying between them. Germline CDR1 is SQVTM and CDR2 is ANQGSEA. The CDR3 is 13 amino acids. The CDR3: CSVGPSSYNEQFF. The CDR3 nucleotides read TGCAGCGTTGGGCCTAGCTCCTACAATGAGCAGTTCTTC.

This chain joins TRBV6-1 and TRBJ2-1, with 7 bases that match TRBD2. Trimming removed 6 bases from V and 4 bases from J; junction bases left unmatched: 9. This CDR3 comprises 15 residues. CDR1 and CDR2 (germline): MNHNS, SASEGT. The CDR3 loop reads CASSPPPAGYNEQFF. DNA of the CDR3: TGTGCCAGCAGCCCACCGCCAGCGGGGTACAATGAGCAGTTCTTC.

In this sample, this clonotype turned up many times. This chain connects TRBV20-1 to TRBJ2-3; 8 bases agree with TRBD1. After removal of 0 bases from V and 6 bases from J, the junction contained 8 bases not matched to a gene. The CDR3 length is 15 residues. CDR1 DFQATT and CDR2 SNEGSKA come from the germline V gene (reference sequence). In nucleotides, the CDR3 is TGCAGTGCTAGAGATCGGACAGGGAACGGGGATACGCAGTATTTT. Its translation is CSARDRTGNGDTQYF.

This clonotype was picked up a small number of times. The rearrangement joins TRBV27 to TRBJ1-6; tentatively, D is TRBD1 (5 bases). Trimming removed 7 bases from V and 9 bases from J, with 19 bases in between. Germline V gene data show CDR1 as MNHEY and CDR2 as SMNVEV (reference sequence). The CDR3 length is 15 residues. As DNA, the CDR3 is TGTGCCAGCACTGTGGACATCGGGTATGGTTCACCCCTCCACTTT. It is translated as CASTVDIGYGSPLHF.

The CDR3, as DNA: TGTGCCAGCAGCTTCCAGGGACCATCCTACGAGCAGTACTTC. As protein: CASSFQGPSYEQYF. The chain recombines TRBV7-2 with TRBJ2-7; D may correspond to TRBD1 or TRBD2 (5 bases each). Trimming pared 3 bases from V and 1 base from J, leaving 10 bases between. Germline V gives CDR1 SGHTA, CDR2 FQGNSA. CDR3 length: 14 residues.

The chain recombines TRBV12-3 or TRBV12-4 with TRBJ2-2, with a weak D call TRBD2 (5 bases). This CDR3 is built from 16 residues. V gave up 3 bases and J gave up 0 bases, with 11 bases separating them. The CDR3 region is CASSLREIANTGELFF. The CDR3 bases are TGTGCCAGCAGTTTGAGGGAAATCGCGAACACCGGGGAGCTGTTTTTT.

This clonotype was recorded a few times. V usage is TRBV2 and J usage is TRBJ1-2; unclear D gene. The CDR3 has 15 residues. The V gene's germline CDR1 is SNHLY and CDR2 FYNNEI. V lost 10 bases, J lost 8 bases, and 26 bases lay in between. CDR3 sequence (DNA): TGTGCCAACCAGGTCCAAGGGCTGGTTCAAGGCGGCTACACCTTC. Translation gives CANQVQGLVQGGYTF.

At least ten counts were recorded for this clonotype. The chain carries TRBV4-1 and TRBJ2-2; TRBD2 agrees at 7 bases. The germline gives CDR1 MGHRA, CDR2 YSYEKL. Trimming cost V 0 bases and J 6 bases; bases outside gene matches: 4. This CDR3 spans 15 amino acids. CDR3 amino acids: CASSQDWLAAGELFF. The CDR3 nucleotides are TGCGCCAGCAGCCAAGATTGGCTAGCGGCCGGGGAGCTGTTTTTT.

Written as DNA, the CDR3 is TGTGCCAGCAGCGTAGGGGAGGGACACCCCTACGAGCAGTACTTC. Amino acids: CASSVGEGHPYEQYF. This chain uses TRBV9 with TRBJ2-7, with a weak D call TRBD2 (7 bases). Germline CDR1 is SGDLS and CDR2 is YYNGEE. The CDR3 is made up of 15 amino acids. V dropped 0 bases and J dropped 2 bases, with 12 bases sitting between them.

This clonotype was detected only a few times. The chain joins TRBV28 to TRBJ1-1, with a tentative D call TRBD1 (5 bases). The V and J ends lost 4 bases and 10 bases respectively, with 13 bases between them. From germline, CDR1 is MDHEN and CDR2 SYDVKM. This CDR3 has 12 amino acids. The CDR3 here is CASSSLRGGAFF. The CDR3 DNA reads TGTGCCAGCAGTTCCCTACGGGGGGGAGCTTTCTTT.

This clonotype was detected a few times. The V and J genes are TRBV7-6 and TRBJ1-5; a weak D match, TRBD1 (6 bases). Germline CDR1 SGHVS, CDR2 FNYEAQ. The CDR3 has 14 residues. V lost 4 bases and J lost 6, with 13 bases in between. The CDR3 loop reads CASSSLQGSQPQHF. The CDR3, as DNA: TGTGCCAGCAGCTCCCTACAGGGAAGTCAGCCCCAGCATTTT.

The gene calls are TRBV27 and TRBJ2-6; D not resolved. Deletions cut 8 bases from V and 2 bases from J, with 19 bases between. This CDR3 contains 17 residues. CDR1 is MNHEY, CDR2 SMNVEV, per germline (reference sequence). CDR3 coding DNA: TGTGCCAGCTCTTGGGATTTCAAACCGGCTGGGGCCAACGTCCTGACTTTC. Its protein product is CASSWDFKPAGANVLTF. The variable domain in full, completed from reference TRBV27 and TRBJ2-6, reads EAQVTQNPRYLITVTGKKLTVTCSQNMNHEYMSWYRQDPGLGLRQIYYSMNVEVTDKGDVPEGYKVSRKEKRNFPLILESPSPNQTSLYFCASSWDFKPAGANVLTFGAGSRLTVL.

This clonotype was seen only a few times. The gene calls are TRBV19 and TRBJ1-2; D is perhaps TRBD1 (6 bases). CDR3 length equals 16 residues. In germline, CDR1 is LNHDA, CDR2 SQIVND (reference sequence). V lost 4 bases and J lost 2, with 17 bases in between. The CDR3 DNA reads as TGTGCCAGTAGTAAATGGACAGAGAGAGTAAACTATGGCTACACCTTC. It translates to CASSKWTERVNYGYTF.

The chain recombines TRBV11-2 with TRBJ2-2; the match to TRBD1 covers 10 bases. The CDR3 consists of 16 residues. V shed 5 bases, J shed 6 bases, and the junction held 9 bases outside the gene matches. Germline CDR1 and CDR2: SGHAT and FQNNGV. CDR3 loop: CASSNRDRGAAGELFF. CDR3 bases: TGTGCCAGCAGCAACCGGGACAGGGGCGCCGCCGGGGAGCTGTTTTTT.

This chain connects TRBV29-1 to TRBJ2-5; 9 bases fit TRBD2. Germline V lookup: CDR1 SQVTM, CDR2 ANQGSEA. V lost 3 bases, J lost 0 bases, and 5 bases stayed unmatched. This CDR3 comprises 15 residues. CDR3 sequence (DNA): TGCAGCGTTGAGGTCCGCGGGGGGGACCAAGAGACCCAGTACTTC. This gives the protein CSVEVRGGDQETQYF.

V is TRBV6-5 and J is TRBJ2-2; D not resolved. The CDR3 has 16 residues. Germline loops: CDR1 MNHEY, CDR2 SVGAGI. Trimming pared 3 bases from V and 4 bases from J, leaving 15 bases between. Here the CDR3 reads CASSYVLTPLTGELFF. CDR3 coding DNA: TGTGCCAGCAGTTATGTCTTGACACCGCTCACCGGGGAGCTGTTTTTT.

The chain uses TRBV5-4 and TRBJ2-5, with 9 positions matching TRBD2. CDR3 length: 15 residues. CDR1 and CDR2 from the germline V gene are SGHNT and YYREEE (reference sequence). Unmatched junction bases numbered 5, after V lost 1 base and J lost 4 bases. CDR3 loop: CASSLPLAGSETQYF. For the CDR3, the DNA is TGTGCCAGCAGCTTGCCGCTAGCGGGGTCAGAGACCCAGTACTTC.

CDR3 protein: CASSLAVQSPYGYTF. CDR3 bases: TGTGCCAGCAGCTTAGCGGTACAGTCCCCCTATGGCTACACCTTC. The chain joins TRBV7-2 to TRBJ1-2; no clear D gene. CDR1 and CDR2 from the germline V gene are SGHTA and FQGNSA. V was clipped by 0 bases and J by 4 bases, with 12 bases between them. The CDR3 length is 15 residues.

The chain uses TRBV6-2 or TRBV6-3 and TRBJ2-7; D is undetermined. The germline V gene has CDR1 MNHEY and CDR2 SVGEGT. CDR3 length: 15 amino acids. V was clipped by 8 bases and J by 5 bases, with 22 bases between them. The CDR3 DNA reads as TGTGCCAGCGGGTATACTCGGGCCCTTCGTCACGAGCAGTACTTC. Translated: CASGYTRALRHEQYF.

The chain joins TRBV11-2 to TRBJ1-4, with D possibly being TRBD1 (5 bases). Germline CDR1 and CDR2: SGHAT and FQNNGV. CDR3 length equals 17 residues. Trimming took off 5 bases at V and 4 bases at J, with 20 bases between the two ends. DNA of the CDR3: TGTGCCAGCAGCCCACTTACTTTCGGGGCGTTTAATGAAAAACTGTTTTTT. It yields the protein CASSPLTFGAFNEKLFF. The entire variable domain, with the rest obtained from reference TRBV11-2 and TRBJ1-4, is as follows: EAGVAQSPRYKIIEKRQSVAFWCNPISGHATLYWYQQILGQGPKLLIQFQNNGVVDDSQLPKDRFSAERLKGVDSTLKIQPAKLEDSAVYLCASSPLTFGAFNEKLFFGSGTQLSVL.

This clonotype has just a few counts. V is TRBV9 and J is TRBJ2-1; the match to TRBD2 covers 7 bases. Looked up from germline, CDR1 is SGDLS and CDR2 is YYNGEE. The CDR3 is 15 residues long. The J segment lost 4 bases and the V segment lost 0 bases, leaving 4 bases of the junction unmatched. The CDR3 sequence is CASSVDGGRYNEQFF. CDR3 sequence (DNA): TGTGCCAGCAGCGTAGACGGGGGGAGGTACAATGAGCAGTTCTTC.

The DNA for the CDR3 is TGTGCCAGCAGCTTAGACCCCCTTGGGATAGGAGCCCAGAAAAGAGGCACCGGGGAGCTGTTTTTT. It yields the protein CASSLDPLGIGAQKRGTGELFF. This chain joins TRBV11-2 and TRBJ2-2; D uncertain. V lost 0 bases and J lost 4, with 30 bases in between. The V gene's germline CDR1 is SGHAT and CDR2 FQNNGV. This CDR3 has 22 amino acids. The complete variable domain, with remaining parts taken from reference TRBV11-2 and TRBJ2-2, reads EAGVAQSPRYKIIEKRQSVAFWCNPISGHATLYWYQQILGQGPKLLIQFQNNGVVDDSQLPKDRFSAERLKGVDSTLKIQPAKLEDSAVYLCASSLDPLGIGAQKRGTGELFFGEGSRLTVL.

This clonotype was found many times. The rearrangement joins TRBV12-3 or TRBV12-4 to TRBJ2-7, with 7 nucleotides matching TRBD1. With V trimmed by 8 bases and J by 4 bases, 11 bases remained unmatched. The CDR3 runs 14 residues. CDR3 loop: CASRPNRGAYEQYF. The CDR3 bases are TGTGCCAGCCGACCAAACAGGGGTGCGTACGAGCAGTACTTC.

The J gene is TRBJ2-5, the V gene TRBV5-1; D may be TRBD1 (7 bases). Germline CDR1 is SGHRS and CDR2 is YFSETQ. Trimming took off 1 base at V and 5 bases at J, with 15 bases between the two ends. There are 15 residues in the CDR3. The CDR3 nucleotides read TGCGCCAGCAGCTTGTTCGGCAGGGGGGAGGAGACCCAGTACTTC. Protein product: CASSLFGRGEETQYF.

This sequence joins TRBV5-4 and TRBJ2-2, with a tentative D call TRBD2 (6 bases). V gave up 10 bases and J gave up 7 bases, with 17 bases separating them. This CDR3 is 13 amino acids long. Per germline, CDR1 SGHNT and CDR2 YYREEE (reference sequence). The CDR3 reads CAGRGRNDGELFF. The CDR3 DNA sequence: TGTGCCGGCCGGGGGAGGAACGACGGGGAGCTGTTTTTT.